Below, 9 T cell receptor beta chains from the same sample are listed, as sequenced in a study of cytomegalovirus exposure and HLA in healthy donors. This PCR relied on a set of 60 Vbeta primers and 13 Jbeta primers. Profiled with immunoSEQ multiplex PCR; TCRdb holds only in-frame clones, not every one. The data show about 150,000 clones, with around 75% seen just once and roughly 8% held by the top ten. The sample consisted of PBMCs. All receptors derive from a young man in good health and CMV-seropositive.

CDR3 coding DNA: TGTGCCAGCAGTTTCCGACTAGCGGGAGTCGACAATGAGCAGTTCTTC. As protein: CASSFRLAGVDNEQFF. The chain links TRBV6-5 to TRBJ2-1, with 12 bases matching TRBD2. The V gene's germline CDR1 is MNHEY and CDR2 SVGAGI. The CDR3 totals 16 residues. V was pared by 4 bases and J by 5 bases, with 6 bases of the junction left unmatched.

The chain couples TRBV30 to TRBJ2-6; 14 positions match TRBD2. This CDR3 is 16 amino acids long. The V and J ends lost 8 bases and 2 bases, in that order; junction bases with no gene match: 5. The germline CDR1 and CDR2 sequences are GTSNPN and SVGIG (reference sequence). CDR3 sequence reads: CAHGTSGSAGANVLTF. CDR3 DNA sequence: TGTGCCCACGGGACTAGCGGGAGTGCTGGGGCCAACGTCCTGACTTTC.

Note on this clone: Compared with germline, one end of the junction differs, possibly owing to a read error. The chain employs TRBV7-7 and TRBJ2-5, with 10 bases identical to TRBD1. Germline V gene sequence: CDR1 SSHAT, CDR2 FNYEAQ (reference sequence). The CDR3 has 16 residues. The CDR3 DNA follows: TGTGCTAGCAGCGTAAGACAGGGGGCGCAGGGAGAGACCCAGTACTTC. Encoded protein: CASSVRQGAQGETQYF.

The V call is TRBV5-1, the J call TRBJ2-7, with a weak D call TRBD1 (6 bases). The germline V gene encodes CDR1 SGHRS and CDR2 YFSETQ. The CDR3 has 15 amino acids. V was cut by 4 bases and J by 2 bases, with 16 bases left in between. CDR3 loop: CASSLTSRGPYEQYF. In DNA, the CDR3 is TGCGCCAGCAGCCTGACGAGCAGGGGCCCCTACGAGCAGTACTTC.

With respect to this clone: This sample includes further DNA sequences coding for the same CDR3. V is TRBV2 and J is TRBJ2-5; TRBD1 is a possible D gene (5 bases). V lost 9 bases, J lost 4 bases, and 12 bases lay in between. Germline loops: CDR1 SNHLY, CDR2 FYNNEI. The CDR3 is 12 amino acids. CDR3 sequence (DNA): TGTGCCAGAACAGGTCCGGGAGAGACCCAGTACTTC. This gives the protein CARTGPGETQYF.

Only a few counts were recorded for this clone. The V call is TRBV30, the J call TRBJ1-2; D is perhaps TRBD1 (5 bases). V lost 7 bases and J 7 bases, leaving 16 bases between the germline ends. The CDR3 runs to 12 residues. CDR1 GTSNPN and CDR2 SVGIG come from the germline V gene (reference sequence). DNA for the CDR3: TGTGCCTTGACCCCAGGGATTGGTGGCTACACCTTC. Protein sequence: CALTPGIGGYTF.

This chain uses TRBV5-1 with TRBJ2-3; D is perhaps TRBD2 (7 bases). Trimming took off 4 bases at V and 2 bases at J, with 17 bases between the two ends. This CDR3 comprises 16 residues. Germline V gene lookup returns CDR1 SGHRS and CDR2 YFSETQ. The CDR3 protein is CASSTGGGGHTDTQYF. The CDR3, as DNA: TGCGCCAGCAGCACCGGTGGGGGGGGCCACACAGATACGCAGTATTTT.

V is TRBV5-6 and J is TRBJ1-5, with TRBD1 as a possible D gene (5 bases). The CDR3 contains 14 residues. In germline, CDR1 is SGHDT, CDR2 YYEEEE. Trimming left V 0 bases short and J 7 bases short, with 11 bases between. In DNA, the CDR3 is TGTGCCAGCAGCTTGGGCCAGGGCCCCCAGCCCCAGCATTTT. Translated: CASSLGQGPQPQHF.

The CDR3 sequence: CASSLAPLSGELFF. In DNA, the CDR3 is TGTGCCAGTAGTCTAGCCCCTTTGTCCGGGGAGCTGTTTTTT. The chain employs TRBV19 and TRBJ2-2, with a weak D call TRBD2 (5 bases). The CDR3 consists of 14 residues. Germline CDR1 reads LNHDA; CDR2 reads SQIVND (reference sequence). Trimming cost V 5 bases and J 6 bases, with 13 bases left between them. The full variable domain, in which reference TRBV19 and TRBJ2-2 provide the parts outside the CDR3, is DGGITQSPKYLFRKEGQNVTLSCEQNLNHDAMYWYRQDPGQGLRLIYYSQIVNDFQKGDIAEGYSVSREKKESFPLTVTSAQKNPTAFYLCASSLAPLSGELFFGEGSRLTVL.